This TCR beta chain was recovered during a study of early T cells in non-severe SARS-CoV-2 infection. Across the study: Sequencing targeted bulk RNA from unsorted whole blood, leaving chains unpaired.

Trimming left V 5 bases short and J 7 bases short, with 9 bases between. This CDR3 is built from 12 residues. Unique molecular identifiers were affixed to single, distinct cDNA molecules. TCRdb fed the 5' RACE reads into MiXCR, producing one record per CDR3 protein. Of roughly 92,000 distinct CDR3 sequences listed, about 12% were seen once; the top ten hold approximately 4%. This clonotype came up a few times. The sample was whole blood, taken at baseline. The receptor's source is an adult who was a healthcare worker with PCR-confirmed SARS-CoV-2 infection or an uninfected control (not recorded which). The chain uses TRBV5-3 and TRBJ2-2; D gene ambiguous. TRBV5-3 is an open reading frame, and its role is uncertain. CDR3 in DNA: TGTGCCAGAAGGACCGAGAGCGGGGAGCTGTTTTTT. Translating gives CARRTESGELFF.